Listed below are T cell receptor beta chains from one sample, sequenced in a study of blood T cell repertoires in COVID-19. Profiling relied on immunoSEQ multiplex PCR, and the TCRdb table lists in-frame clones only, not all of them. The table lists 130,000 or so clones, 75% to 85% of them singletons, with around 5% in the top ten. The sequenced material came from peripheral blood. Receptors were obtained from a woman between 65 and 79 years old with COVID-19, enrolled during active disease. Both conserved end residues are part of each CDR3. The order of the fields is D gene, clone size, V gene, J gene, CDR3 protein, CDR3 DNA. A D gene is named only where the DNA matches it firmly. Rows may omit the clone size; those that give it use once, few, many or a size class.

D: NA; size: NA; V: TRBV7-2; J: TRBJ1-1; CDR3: CASSHPQGGSEAFF; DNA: TGTGCCAGCAGCCACCCCCAGGGTGGGTCTGAAGCTTTCTTT
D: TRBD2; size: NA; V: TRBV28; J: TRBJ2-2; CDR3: CASSSQRGRTGELFF; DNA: TGTGCCAGCAGTTCCCAGCGGGGGAGGACCGGGGAGCTGTTTTTT
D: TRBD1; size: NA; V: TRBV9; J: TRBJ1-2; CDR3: CASSVGTGGLDGYTF; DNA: TGTGCCAGCAGCGTGGGGACAGGGGGCTTGGATGGCTACACCTTC
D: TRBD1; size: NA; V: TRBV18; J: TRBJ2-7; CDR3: CASSRDRSYEQYF; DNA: TGTGCCAGCTCACGGGACAGATCCTACGAGCAGTACTTC
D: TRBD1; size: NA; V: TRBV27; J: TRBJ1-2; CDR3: CASSSRIQGGAGYTF; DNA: TGTGCCAGCAGTTCCAGGATTCAAGGGGGCGCAGGCTACACCTTC
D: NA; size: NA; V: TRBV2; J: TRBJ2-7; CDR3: CASRPGLQEQYF; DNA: TGTGCCAGCAGGCCAGGTCTGCAGGAGCAGTACTTC
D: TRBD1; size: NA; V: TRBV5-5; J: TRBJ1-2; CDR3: CASSLTGVGYGYTF; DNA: TGTGCCAGCAGCCTTACAGGGGTCGGCTATGGCTACACCTTC
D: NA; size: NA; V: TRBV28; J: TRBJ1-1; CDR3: CASSRHQDTEAFF; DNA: TGTGCCAGCAGTCGCCACCAGGACACTGAAGCTTTCTTT
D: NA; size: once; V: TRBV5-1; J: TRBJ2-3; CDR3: CASSLDAADTQYF; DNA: TGCGCCAGCAGCTTGGACGCGGCAGATACGCAGTATTTT
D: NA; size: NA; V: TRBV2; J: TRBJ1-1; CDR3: CASMQEQGMQAFF; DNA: TGTGCCAGCATGCAGGAACAGGGTATGCAAGCTTTCTTT
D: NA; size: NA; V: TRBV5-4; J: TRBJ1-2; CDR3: CASSADGDYGYTF; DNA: TGTGCCAGCAGCGCGGACGGGGACTATGGCTACACCTTC
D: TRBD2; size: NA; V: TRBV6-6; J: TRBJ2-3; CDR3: CASSPGTREKQYF; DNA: TGTGCCAGCAGTCCCGGGACTAGAGAAAAGCAGTATTTT
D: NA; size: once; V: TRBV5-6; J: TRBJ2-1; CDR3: CASSFGLEQFF; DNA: TGTGCCAGCAGCTTCGGACTCGAACAGTTCTTC
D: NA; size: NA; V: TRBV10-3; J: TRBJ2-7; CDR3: CAITPGASHEQYF; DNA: TGTGCCATCACCCCGGGAGCGAGTCACGAGCAGTACTTC
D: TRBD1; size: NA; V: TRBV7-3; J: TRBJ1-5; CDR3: CASSSQTGGNSNQPQHF; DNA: TGTGCCAGCAGCTCACAGACAGGGGGTAATAGCAATCAGCCCCAGCATTTT
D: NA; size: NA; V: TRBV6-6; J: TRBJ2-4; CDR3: CASSSRGVQNIQYF; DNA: TGTGCCAGCAGTTCTCGGGGTGTGCAAAACATTCAGTACTTC
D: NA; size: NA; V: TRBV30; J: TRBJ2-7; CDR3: CAWSGRGRGGEQYF; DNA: TGTGCCTGGAGCGGCAGGGGTAGGGGTGGGGAGCAGTACTTC
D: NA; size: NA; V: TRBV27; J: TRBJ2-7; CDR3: CASSPAGLTYEQYF; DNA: TGTGCCAGCAGTCCCGCGGGACTCACCTACGAGCAGTACTTC
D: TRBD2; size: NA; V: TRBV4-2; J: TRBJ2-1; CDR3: CASSRQPAASGGYNEQFF; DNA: TGTGCCAGCAGCCGCCAACCCGCGGCTAGCGGGGGTTACAATGAGCAGTTCTTC
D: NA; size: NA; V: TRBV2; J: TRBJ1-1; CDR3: CASSDGRATEAFF; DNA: TGTGCCAGCAGTGATGGGAGGGCCACTGAAGCTTTCTTT
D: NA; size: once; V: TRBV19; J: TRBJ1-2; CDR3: CASSPGQGSYGYTF; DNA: TGTGCCAGTAGTCCGGGACAAGGGAGCTATGGCTACACCTTC
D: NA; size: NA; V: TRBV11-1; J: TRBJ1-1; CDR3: CASSLGRGWDTEAFF; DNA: TGTGCCAGCAGCTTAGGCAGGGGTTGGGACACTGAAGCTTTCTTT
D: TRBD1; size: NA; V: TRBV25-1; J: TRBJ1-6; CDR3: CASSRGTASSYNSPLHF; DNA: TGTGCCAGCAGCAGGGGGACAGCGAGCTCCTATAATTCACCCCTCCACTTT
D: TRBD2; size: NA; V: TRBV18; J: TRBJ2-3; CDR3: CASLPTSSFSDTQYF; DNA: TGTGCCAGCCTTCCGACTAGCTCGTTTTCAGATACGCAGTATTTT
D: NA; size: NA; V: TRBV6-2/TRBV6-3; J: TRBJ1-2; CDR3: CASSSIPGARPTGYTF; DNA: TGTGCCAGCAGTTCCATCCCAGGGGCCCGCCCGACAGGCTACACCTTC
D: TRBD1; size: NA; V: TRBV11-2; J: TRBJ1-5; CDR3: CASSLNTGVGQPQHF; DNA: TGTGCCAGCAGCTTGAATACAGGGGTTGGGCAGCCCCAGCATTTT
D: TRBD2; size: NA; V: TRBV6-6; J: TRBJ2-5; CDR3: CASRGIAGGPQETQYF; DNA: TGTGCCAGCAGGGGAATAGCGGGGGGGCCACAAGAGACCCAGTACTTC